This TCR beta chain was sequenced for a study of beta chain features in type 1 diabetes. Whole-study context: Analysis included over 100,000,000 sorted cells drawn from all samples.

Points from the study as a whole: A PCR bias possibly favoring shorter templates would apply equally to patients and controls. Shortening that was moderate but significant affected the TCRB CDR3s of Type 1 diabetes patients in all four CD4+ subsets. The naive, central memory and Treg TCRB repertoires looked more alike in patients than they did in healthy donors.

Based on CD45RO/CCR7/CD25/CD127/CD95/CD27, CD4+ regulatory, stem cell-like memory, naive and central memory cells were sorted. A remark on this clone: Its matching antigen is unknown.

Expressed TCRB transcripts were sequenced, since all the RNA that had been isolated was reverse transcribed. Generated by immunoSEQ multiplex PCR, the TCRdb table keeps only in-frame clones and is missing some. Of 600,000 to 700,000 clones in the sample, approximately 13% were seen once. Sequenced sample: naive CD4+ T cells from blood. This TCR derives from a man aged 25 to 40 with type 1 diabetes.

As DNA, the CDR3 is TGTGCCAGCAGCCCAGGACAGTACTCTGGAAACACCATATATTTT. It codes for CASSPGQYSGNTIYF. This chain joins TRBV5-4 and TRBJ1-3; a weak D match, TRBD1 (6 bases). V lost 4 bases and J lost 0, with 11 bases in between. CDR1 SGHNT and CDR2 YYREEE come from the germline V gene (reference sequence). The CDR3 is made up of 15 amino acids.